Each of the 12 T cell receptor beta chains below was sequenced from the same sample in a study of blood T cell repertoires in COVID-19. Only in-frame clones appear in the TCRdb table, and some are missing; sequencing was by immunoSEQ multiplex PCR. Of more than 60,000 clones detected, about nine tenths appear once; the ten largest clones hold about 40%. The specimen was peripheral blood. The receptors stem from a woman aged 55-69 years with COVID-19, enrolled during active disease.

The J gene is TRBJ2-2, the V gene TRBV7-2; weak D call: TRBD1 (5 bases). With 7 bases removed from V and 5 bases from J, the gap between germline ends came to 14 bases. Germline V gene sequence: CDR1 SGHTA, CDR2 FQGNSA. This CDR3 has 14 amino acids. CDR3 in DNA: TGTGCCAGCAATCAGGGTTTTCGGACCGGGGAGCTGTTTTTT. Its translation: CASNQGFRTGELFF.

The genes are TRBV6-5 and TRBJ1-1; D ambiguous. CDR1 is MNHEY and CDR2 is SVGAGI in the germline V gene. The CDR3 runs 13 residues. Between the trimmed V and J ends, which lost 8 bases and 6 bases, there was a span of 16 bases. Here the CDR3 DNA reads TGTGCCAGCCAGGATCCGAACCGGTCTGAAGCTTTCTTT. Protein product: CASQDPNRSEAFF.

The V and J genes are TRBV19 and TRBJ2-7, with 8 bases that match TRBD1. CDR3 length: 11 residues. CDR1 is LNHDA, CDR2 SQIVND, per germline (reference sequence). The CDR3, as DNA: TGTGCTTCCGGACAGGGCTACGAGCAGTACTTC. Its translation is CASGQGYEQYF.

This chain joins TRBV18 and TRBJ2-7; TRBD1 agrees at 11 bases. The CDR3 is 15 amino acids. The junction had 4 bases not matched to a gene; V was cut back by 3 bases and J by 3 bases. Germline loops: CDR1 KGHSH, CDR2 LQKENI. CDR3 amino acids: CASSPPGTGGYEQYF. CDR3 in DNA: TGTGCCAGCTCACCGCCCGGGACAGGGGGCTACGAGCAGTACTTC. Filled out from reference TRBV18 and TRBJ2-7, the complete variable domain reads NAGVMQNPRHLVRRRGQEARLRCSPMKGHSHVYWYRQLPEEGLKFMVYLQKENIIDESGMPKERFSAEFPKEGPSILRIQQVVRGDSAAYFCASSPPGTGGYEQYFGPGTRLTVT.

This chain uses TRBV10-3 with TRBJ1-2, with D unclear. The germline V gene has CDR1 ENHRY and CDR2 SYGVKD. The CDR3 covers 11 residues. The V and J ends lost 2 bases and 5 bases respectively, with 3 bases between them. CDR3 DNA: TGTGCCATCAGTGAGCCATATGGCTACACCTTC. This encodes CAISEPYGYTF.

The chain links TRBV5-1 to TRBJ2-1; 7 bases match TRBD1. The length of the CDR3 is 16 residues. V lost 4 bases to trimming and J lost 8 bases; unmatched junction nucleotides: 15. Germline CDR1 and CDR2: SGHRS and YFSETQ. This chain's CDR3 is CASSLSTGASGHEQFF. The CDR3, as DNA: TGCGCCAGCAGCCTCTCAACAGGGGCCTCGGGTCATGAGCAGTTCTTC.

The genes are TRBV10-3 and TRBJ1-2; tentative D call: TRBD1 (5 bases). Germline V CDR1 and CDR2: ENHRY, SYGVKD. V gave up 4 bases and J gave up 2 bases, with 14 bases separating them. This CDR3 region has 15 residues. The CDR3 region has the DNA TGTGCCATCAGTGCCGCCAGGGTGGGCAACTATGGCTACACCTTC. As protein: CAISAARVGNYGYTF.

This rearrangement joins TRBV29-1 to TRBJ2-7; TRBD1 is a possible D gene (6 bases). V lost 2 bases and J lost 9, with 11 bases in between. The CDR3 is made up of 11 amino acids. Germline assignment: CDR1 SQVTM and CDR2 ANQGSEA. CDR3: CSVEWGPGQYF. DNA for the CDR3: TGCAGCGTTGAATGGGGGCCAGGGCAGTACTTC.

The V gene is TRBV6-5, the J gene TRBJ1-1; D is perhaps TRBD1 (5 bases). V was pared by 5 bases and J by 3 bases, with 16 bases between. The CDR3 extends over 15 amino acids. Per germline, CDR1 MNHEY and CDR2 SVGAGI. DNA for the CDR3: TGTGCCAGCAGTCAGTTCAGGGAAGGGGACACTGAAGCTTTCTTT. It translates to CASSQFREGDTEAFF.

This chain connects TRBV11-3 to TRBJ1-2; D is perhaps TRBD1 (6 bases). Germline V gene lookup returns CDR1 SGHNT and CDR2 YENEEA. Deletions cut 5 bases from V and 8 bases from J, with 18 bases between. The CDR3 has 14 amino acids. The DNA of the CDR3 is TGTGCCAGCAGCCACCTCTGGGGGGGCGAGGGCTACACCTTC. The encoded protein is CASSHLWGGEGYTF.

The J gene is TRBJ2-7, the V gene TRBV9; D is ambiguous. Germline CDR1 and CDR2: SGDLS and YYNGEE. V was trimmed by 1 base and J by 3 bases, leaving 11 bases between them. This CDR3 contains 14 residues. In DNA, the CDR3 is TGTGCCAGCAGCGTAAGACTGGTCGACTACGAGCAGTACTTC. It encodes CASSVRLVDYEQYF.

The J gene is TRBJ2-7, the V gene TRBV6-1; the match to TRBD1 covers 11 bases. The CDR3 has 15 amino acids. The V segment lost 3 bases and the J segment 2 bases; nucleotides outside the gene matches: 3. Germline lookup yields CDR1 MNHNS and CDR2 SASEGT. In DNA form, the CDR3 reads TGTGCCAGCAGTGATAGGACAGGGGGCCCCTACGAGCAGTACTTC. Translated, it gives CASSDRTGGPYEQYF.